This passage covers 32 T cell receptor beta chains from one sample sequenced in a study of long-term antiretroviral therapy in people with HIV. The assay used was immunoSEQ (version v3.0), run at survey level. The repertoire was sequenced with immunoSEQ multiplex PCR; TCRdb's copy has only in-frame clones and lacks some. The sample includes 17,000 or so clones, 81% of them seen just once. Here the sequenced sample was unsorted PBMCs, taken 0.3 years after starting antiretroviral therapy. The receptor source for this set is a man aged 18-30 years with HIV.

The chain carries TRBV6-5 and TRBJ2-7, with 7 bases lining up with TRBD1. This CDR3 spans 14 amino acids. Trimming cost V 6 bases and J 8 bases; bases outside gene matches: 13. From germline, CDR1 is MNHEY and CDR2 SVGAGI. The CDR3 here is CASSSGTASKKQYF. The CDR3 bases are TGTGCCAGCAGCTCCGGGACAGCCTCTAAAAAGCAGTACTTC.

The CDR3 nucleotides read TGTGCCAGCAGCTTCGAACCAGGAAACACCATATATTTT. Protein product: CASSFEPGNTIYF. This chain joins TRBV11-3 and TRBJ1-3; no clear D. CDR1 is SGHNT and CDR2 is YENEEA in the germline V gene. V lost 3 bases, J lost 4 bases, and 7 bases lay in between. CDR3 length equals 13 residues.

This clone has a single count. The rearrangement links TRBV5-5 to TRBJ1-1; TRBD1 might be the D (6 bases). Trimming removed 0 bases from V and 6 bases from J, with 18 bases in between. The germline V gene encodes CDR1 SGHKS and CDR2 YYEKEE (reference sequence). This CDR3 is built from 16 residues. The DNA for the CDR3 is TGTGCCAGCAGCTTGGTCCCTTTAGGAGGGGGGGCTGAAGCTTTCTTT. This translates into CASSLVPLGGGAEAFF.

CDR3 nucleotide sequence: TGTGCCAGCAGTTCCAACTTTCGGGGGTTCGAAGCTTTCTTT. As protein: CASSSNFRGFEAFF. The J gene is TRBJ1-1, the V gene TRBV6-5; the D gene is possibly TRBD1 (5 bases). Trimming took 4 bases from V and 8 from J, leaving 17 bases between them. The CDR3 runs 14 residues. Germline V gives CDR1 MNHEY, CDR2 SVGAGI.

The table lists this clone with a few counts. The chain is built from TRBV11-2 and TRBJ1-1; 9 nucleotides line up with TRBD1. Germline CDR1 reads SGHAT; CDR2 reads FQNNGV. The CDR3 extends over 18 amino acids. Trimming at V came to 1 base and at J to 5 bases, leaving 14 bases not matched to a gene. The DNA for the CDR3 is TGTGCCAGCAGCTTAGGTGTGGGACAGGGCCAAGCGCGGACTGAAGCTTTCTTT. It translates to CASSLGVGQGQARTEAFF.

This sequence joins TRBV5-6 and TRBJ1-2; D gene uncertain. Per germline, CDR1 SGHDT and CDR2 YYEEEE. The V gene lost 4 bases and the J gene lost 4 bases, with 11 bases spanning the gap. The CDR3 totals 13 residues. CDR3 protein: CASSPDGSYGYTF. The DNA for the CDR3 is TGTGCCAGCAGCCCGGACGGAAGCTATGGCTACACCTTC. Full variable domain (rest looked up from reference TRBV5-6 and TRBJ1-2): DAGVTQSPTHLIKTRGQQVTLRCSPKSGHDTVSWYQQALGQGPQFIFQYYEEEERQRGNFPDRFSGHQFPNYSSELNVNALLLGDSALYLCASSPDGSYGYTFGSGTRLTVV.

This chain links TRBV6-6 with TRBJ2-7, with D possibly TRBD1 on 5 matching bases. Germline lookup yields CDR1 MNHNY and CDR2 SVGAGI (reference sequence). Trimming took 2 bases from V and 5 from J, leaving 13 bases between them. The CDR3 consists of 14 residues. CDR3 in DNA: TGTGCCAGCAGTTACGATCCAGGGCTGGACGAGCAGTACGTC. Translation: CASSYDPGLDEQYV.

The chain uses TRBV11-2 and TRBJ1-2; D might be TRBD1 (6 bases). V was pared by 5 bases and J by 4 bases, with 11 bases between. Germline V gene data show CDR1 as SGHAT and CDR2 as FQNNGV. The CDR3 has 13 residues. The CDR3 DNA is TGTGCCAGCAGCCTTAGGGGGACCTATGGCTACACCTTC. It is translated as CASSLRGTYGYTF.

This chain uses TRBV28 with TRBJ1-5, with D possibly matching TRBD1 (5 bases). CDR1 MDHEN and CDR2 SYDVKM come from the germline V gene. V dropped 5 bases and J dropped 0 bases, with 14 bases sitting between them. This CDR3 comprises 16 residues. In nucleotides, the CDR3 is TGTGCCAGCAGTGAGACAGCACCTTATAGCAATCAGCCCCAGCATTTT. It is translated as CASSETAPYSNQPQHF.

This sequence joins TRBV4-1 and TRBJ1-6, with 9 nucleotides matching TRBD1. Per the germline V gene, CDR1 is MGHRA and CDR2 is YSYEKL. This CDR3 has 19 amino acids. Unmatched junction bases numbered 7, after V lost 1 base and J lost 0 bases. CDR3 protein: CASSQAPTGGSSYNSPLHF. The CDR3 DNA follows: TGCGCCAGCAGCCAAGCCCCGACAGGGGGAAGCTCCTATAATTCACCCCTCCACTTT.

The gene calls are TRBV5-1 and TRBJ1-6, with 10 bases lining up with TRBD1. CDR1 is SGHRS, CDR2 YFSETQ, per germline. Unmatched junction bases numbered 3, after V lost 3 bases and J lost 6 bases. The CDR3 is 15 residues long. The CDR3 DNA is TGCGCCAGCAGCTGGACAGGGGGAAGTAATTCACCCCTCCACTTT. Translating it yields CASSWTGGSNSPLHF. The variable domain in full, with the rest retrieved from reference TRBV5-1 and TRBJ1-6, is KAGVTQTPRYLIKTRGQQVTLSCSPISGHRSVSWYQQTPGQGLQFLFEYFSETQRNKGNFPGRFSGRQFSNSRSEMNVSTLELGDSALYLCASSWTGGSNSPLHFGNGTRLTVT.

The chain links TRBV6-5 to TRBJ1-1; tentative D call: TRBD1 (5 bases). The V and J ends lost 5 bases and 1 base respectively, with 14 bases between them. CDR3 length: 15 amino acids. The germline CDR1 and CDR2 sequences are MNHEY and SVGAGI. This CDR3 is CASSTPGQKNTEAFF. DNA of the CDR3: TGTGCCAGCAGTACCCCCGGACAAAAGAACACTGAAGCTTTCTTT.

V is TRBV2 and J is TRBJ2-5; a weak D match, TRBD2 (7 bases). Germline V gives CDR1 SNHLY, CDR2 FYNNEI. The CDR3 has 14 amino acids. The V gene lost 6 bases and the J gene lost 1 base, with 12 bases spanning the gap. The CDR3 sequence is CASRGGRAQETQYF. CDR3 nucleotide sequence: TGTGCCAGCAGGGGGGGGCGCGCCCAAGAGACCCAGTACTTC.

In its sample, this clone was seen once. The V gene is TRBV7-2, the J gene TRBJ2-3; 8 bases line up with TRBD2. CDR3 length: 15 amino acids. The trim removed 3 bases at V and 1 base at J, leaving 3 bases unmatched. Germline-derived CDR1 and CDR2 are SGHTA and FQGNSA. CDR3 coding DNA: TGTGCCAGCAGCTTCCGGCGGGGGGGCACAGATACGCAGTATTTT. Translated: CASSFRRGGTDTQYF.

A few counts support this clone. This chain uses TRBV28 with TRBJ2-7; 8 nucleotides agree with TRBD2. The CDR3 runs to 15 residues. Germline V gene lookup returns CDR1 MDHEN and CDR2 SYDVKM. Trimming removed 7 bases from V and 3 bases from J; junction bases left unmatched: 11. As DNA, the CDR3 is TGTGCCAGCACCGAGCGGGGGAAGAACCTCTACGAGCAGTACTTC. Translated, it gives CASTERGKNLYEQYF.

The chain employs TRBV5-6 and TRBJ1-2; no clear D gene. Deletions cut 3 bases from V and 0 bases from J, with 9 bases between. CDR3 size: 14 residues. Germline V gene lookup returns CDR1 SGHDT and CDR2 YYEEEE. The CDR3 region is CASSSGFSNYGYTF. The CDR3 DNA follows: TGTGCCAGCAGCTCCGGATTCTCTAACTATGGCTACACCTTC. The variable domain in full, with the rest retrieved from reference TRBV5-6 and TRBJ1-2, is DAGVTQSPTHLIKTRGQQVTLRCSPKSGHDTVSWYQQALGQGPQFIFQYYEEEERQRGNFPDRFSGHQFPNYSSELNVNALLLGDSALYLCASSSGFSNYGYTFGSGTRLTVV.

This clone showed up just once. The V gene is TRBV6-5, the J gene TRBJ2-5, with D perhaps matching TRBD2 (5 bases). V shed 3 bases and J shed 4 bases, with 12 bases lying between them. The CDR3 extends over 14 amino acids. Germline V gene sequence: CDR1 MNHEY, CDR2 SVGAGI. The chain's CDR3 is CASSYTEGVETQYF. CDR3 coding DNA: TGTGCCAGCAGTTATACTGAGGGAGTAGAGACCCAGTACTTC.

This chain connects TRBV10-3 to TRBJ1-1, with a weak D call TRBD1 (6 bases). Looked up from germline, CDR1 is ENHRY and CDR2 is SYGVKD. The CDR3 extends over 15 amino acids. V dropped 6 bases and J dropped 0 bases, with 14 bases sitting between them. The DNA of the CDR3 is TGTGCCATCAGGAGGGGGGTGGGAATGAACACTGAAGCTTTCTTT. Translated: CAIRRGVGMNTEAFF.

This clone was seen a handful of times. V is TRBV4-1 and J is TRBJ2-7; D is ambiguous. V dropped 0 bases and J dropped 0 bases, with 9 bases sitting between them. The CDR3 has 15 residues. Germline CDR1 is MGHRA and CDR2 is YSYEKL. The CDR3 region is CASSQDEQSSYEQYV. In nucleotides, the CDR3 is TGCGCCAGCAGCCAAGACGAACAGAGCTCCTACGAGCAGTACGTC.

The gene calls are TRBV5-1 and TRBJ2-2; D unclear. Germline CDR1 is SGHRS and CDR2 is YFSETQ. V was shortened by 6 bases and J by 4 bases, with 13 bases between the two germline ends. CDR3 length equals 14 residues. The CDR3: CASTAVGLTGELFF. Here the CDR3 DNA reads TGCGCCAGCACCGCGGTAGGTCTCACCGGGGAGCTGTTTTTT.

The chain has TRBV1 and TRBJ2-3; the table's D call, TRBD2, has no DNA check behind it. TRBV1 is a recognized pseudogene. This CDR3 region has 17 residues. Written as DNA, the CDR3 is TGCACCATCCTTAAGTGGGGCGGGGCGGGGAGCACAGATACGCAGTATTTT. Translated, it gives CTILKWGGAGSTDTQYF.

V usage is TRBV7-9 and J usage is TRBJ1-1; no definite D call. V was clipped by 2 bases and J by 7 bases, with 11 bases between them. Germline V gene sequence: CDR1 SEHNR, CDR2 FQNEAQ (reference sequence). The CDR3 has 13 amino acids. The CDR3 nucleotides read TGTGCCAGCAGCTTAAGGTCCGGAGATGAAGCTTTCTTT. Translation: CASSLRSGDEAFF. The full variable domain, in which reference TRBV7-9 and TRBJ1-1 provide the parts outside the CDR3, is DTGVSQNPRHKITKRGQNVTFRCDPISEHNRLYWYRQTLGQGPEFLTYFQNEAQLEKSRLLSDRFSAERPKGSFSTLEIQRTEQGDSAMYLCASSLRSGDEAFFGQGTRLTVV.

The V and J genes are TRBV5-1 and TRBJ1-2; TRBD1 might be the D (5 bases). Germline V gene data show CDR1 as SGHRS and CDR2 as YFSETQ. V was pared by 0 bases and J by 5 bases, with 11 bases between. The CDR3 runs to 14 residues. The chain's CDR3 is CASSLAGGEYGYTF. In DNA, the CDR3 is TGCGCCAGCAGCTTGGCCGGGGGGGAATATGGCTACACCTTC. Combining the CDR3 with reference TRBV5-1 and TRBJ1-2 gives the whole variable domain KAGVTQTPRYLIKTRGQQVTLSCSPISGHRSVSWYQQTPGQGLQFLFEYFSETQRNKGNFPGRFSGRQFSNSRSEMNVSTLELGDSALYLCASSLAGGEYGYTFGSGTRLTVV.

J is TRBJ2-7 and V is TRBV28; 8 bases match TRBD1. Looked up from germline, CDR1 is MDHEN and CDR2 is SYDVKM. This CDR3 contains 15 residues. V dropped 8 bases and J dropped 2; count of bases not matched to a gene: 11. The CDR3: CASSAGGRLAYEQYV. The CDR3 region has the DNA TGTGCCAGCTCGGCAGGGGGCCGGTTGGCCTACGAGCAGTACGTC.

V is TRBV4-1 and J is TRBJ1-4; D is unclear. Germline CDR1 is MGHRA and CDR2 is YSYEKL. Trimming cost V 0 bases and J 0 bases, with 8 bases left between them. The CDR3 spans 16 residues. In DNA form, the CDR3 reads TGCGCCAGCAGCCAAGATCGGGCGGCAACTAATGAAAAACTGTTTTTT. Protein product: CASSQDRAATNEKLFF.

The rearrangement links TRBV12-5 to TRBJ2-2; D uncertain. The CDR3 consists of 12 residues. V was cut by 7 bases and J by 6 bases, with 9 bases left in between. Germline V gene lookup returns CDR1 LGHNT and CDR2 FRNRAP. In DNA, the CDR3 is TGTGCTAGTGCCCAAAGTCCCGGGGAGCTGTTTTTT. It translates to CASAQSPGELFF.

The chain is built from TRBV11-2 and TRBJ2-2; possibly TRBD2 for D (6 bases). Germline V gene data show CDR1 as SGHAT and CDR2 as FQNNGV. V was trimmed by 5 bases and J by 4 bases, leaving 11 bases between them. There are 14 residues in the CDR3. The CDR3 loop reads CASSQVGGTGELFF. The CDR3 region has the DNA TGTGCCAGCAGCCAAGTGGGGGGCACCGGGGAGCTGTTTTTT.

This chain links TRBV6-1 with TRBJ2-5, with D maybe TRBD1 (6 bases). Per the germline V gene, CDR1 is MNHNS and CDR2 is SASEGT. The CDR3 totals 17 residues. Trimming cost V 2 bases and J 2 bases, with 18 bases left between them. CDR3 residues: CASSEIWAGAKQETQYF. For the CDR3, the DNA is TGTGCCAGCAGTGAAATATGGGCAGGGGCGAAACAAGAGACCCAGTACTTC.

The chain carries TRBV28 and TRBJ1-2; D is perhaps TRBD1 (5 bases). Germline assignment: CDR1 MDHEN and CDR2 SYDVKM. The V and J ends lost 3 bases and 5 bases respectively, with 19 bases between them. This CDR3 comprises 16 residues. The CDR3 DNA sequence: TGTGCCAGCAGTTTGATCACTAGGGGTCGAGAATATGGCTACACCTTC. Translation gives CASSLITRGREYGYTF.

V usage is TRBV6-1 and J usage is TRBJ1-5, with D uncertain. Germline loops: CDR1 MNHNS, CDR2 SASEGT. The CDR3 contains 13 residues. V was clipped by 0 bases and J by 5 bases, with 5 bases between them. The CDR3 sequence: CASSEAPYQPQHF. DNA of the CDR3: TGTGCCAGCAGTGAAGCCCCATATCAGCCCCAGCATTTT.

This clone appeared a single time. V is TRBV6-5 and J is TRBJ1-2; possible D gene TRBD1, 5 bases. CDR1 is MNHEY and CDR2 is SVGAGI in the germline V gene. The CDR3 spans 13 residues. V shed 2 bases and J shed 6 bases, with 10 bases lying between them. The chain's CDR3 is CASSYGGLDGYTF. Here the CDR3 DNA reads TGTGCCAGCAGTTACGGGGGACTTGATGGCTACACCTTC.

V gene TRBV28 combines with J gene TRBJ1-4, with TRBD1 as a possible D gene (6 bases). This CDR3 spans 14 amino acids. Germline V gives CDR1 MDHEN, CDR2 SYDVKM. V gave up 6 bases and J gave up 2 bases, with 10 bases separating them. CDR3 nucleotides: TGTGCCAGCAGGGGGCAGGGGACTAATGAAAAACTGTTTTTT. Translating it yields CASRGQGTNEKLFF.